Below, 23 T cell receptor beta chains from the same sample are listed, as sequenced in a study of blood T cell repertoires in COVID-19. Sequencing used immunoSEQ multiplex PCR; TCRdb keeps in-frame clones, though not all of them. The sample lists over 250,000 clones, approximately 91% occurring once. Input material: peripheral blood. Receptor source: a person aged 18 to 29 with COVID-19, enrolled during active disease.

The table lists this clone with a count of one. The CDR3 sequence: CAGGISGNTIYF. DNA for the CDR3: TGTGCCGGGGGGATCTCTGGAAACACCATATATTTT. This chain joins TRBV12-3 or TRBV12-4 and TRBJ1-3; the D gene is possibly TRBD1 (5 bases). Trimming took off 11 bases at V and 0 bases at J, with 8 bases between the two ends. CDR3 length equals 12 residues.

The chain joins TRBV28 to TRBJ1-1; weak D call: TRBD1 (5 bases). The CDR3 is made up of 15 amino acids. Trimming pared 5 bases from V and 4 bases from J, leaving 17 bases between. The germline V gene encodes CDR1 MDHEN and CDR2 SYDVKM. The CDR3 coding sequence is TGTGCCAGCAGTCCTCAGGGAATGGGTTTCACTGAAGCTTTCTTT. The encoded protein is CASSPQGMGFTEAFF.

The gene calls are TRBV27 and TRBJ2-7; TRBD2 agrees at 8 bases. The CDR3 is made up of 16 amino acids. Germline assignment: CDR1 MNHEY and CDR2 SMNVEV (reference sequence). With V trimmed by 2 bases and J by 2 bases, 8 bases remained unmatched. The CDR3 sequence is CASSLEGTSGPYEQYF. CDR3 coding DNA: TGTGCCAGCAGTTTAGAGGGGACTAGTGGCCCCTACGAGCAGTACTTC.

V gene TRBV14 combines with J gene TRBJ2-2, with 10 positions matching TRBD2. The germline V gene has CDR1 SGHDN and CDR2 FVKESK. V shed 8 bases, J shed 5 bases, and the junction held 8 bases outside the gene matches. This CDR3 has 15 amino acids. CDR3 amino acids: CASSPASGSTGELFF. The CDR3 region has the DNA TGTGCCAGCTCTCCGGCTAGCGGGAGTACCGGGGAGCTGTTTTTT.

The chain joins TRBV27 to TRBJ1-2; 7 nucleotides align to TRBD1. Germline CDR1 reads MNHEY; CDR2 reads SMNVEV (reference sequence). The length of the CDR3 is 16 residues. V lost 2 bases and J lost 8; bases outside the gene matches: 14. In DNA form, the CDR3 reads TGTGCCAGCAGTTTAGTTGTTCCAGGGGGTTACTCGGGCTACACCTTC. As protein: CASSLVVPGGYSGYTF.

The chain is built from TRBV10-3 and TRBJ1-5; D not resolved. The CDR3 totals 12 residues. CDR1 is ENHRY, CDR2 SYGVKD, per germline. Trimming pared 2 bases from V and 5 bases from J, leaving 4 bases between. The DNA of the CDR3 is TGTGCCATCAGTGAGGCAGATCAGCCCCAGCATTTT. Its protein is CAISEADQPQHF.

The chain links TRBV28 to TRBJ2-1; D gene unclear. CDR1 is MDHEN, CDR2 SYDVKM, per germline. The CDR3 totals 14 residues. The V gene lost 7 bases and the J gene lost 5 bases, with 15 bases spanning the gap. The chain's CDR3 is CASKWAPFNNEQFF. In DNA form, the CDR3 reads TGTGCCAGCAAATGGGCCCCCTTTAACAATGAGCAGTTCTTC. Combining the CDR3 with reference TRBV28 and TRBJ2-1 gives the whole variable domain DVKVTQSSRYLVKRTGEKVFLECVQDMDHENMFWYRQDPGLGLRLIYFSYDVKMKEKGDIPEGYSVSREKKERFSLILESASTNQTSMYLCASKWAPFNNEQFFGPGTRLTVL.

J is TRBJ2-5 and V is TRBV12-3 or TRBV12-4; no definite D call. V gave up 4 bases and J gave up 7 bases, with 10 bases separating them. This CDR3 is 12 amino acids long. CDR3 bases: TGTGCCAGCAGTTCCCCCCGAGGGACCCAGTACTTC. Residues: CASSSPRGTQYF.

J is TRBJ2-1 and V is TRBV27; D gene ambiguous. Trimming stripped 5 bases from V and 10 bases from J, with 18 bases between. The CDR3 has 14 residues. Germline V gene lookup returns CDR1 MNHEY and CDR2 SMNVEV (reference sequence). The CDR3 sequence: CASSPINNYMEQFF. Here the CDR3 DNA reads TGTGCCAGCAGTCCGATAAATAACTACATGGAGCAGTTCTTC.

This clone has a handful of counts. This sequence joins TRBV27 and TRBJ2-7, with TRBD1 matching over 8 bases. CDR1 MNHEY and CDR2 SMNVEV come from the germline V gene (reference sequence). This CDR3 is built from 13 residues. Germline trimming cut 4 bases from V and 5 bases from J; bases unmatched to any gene: 4. This CDR3 is CASSSLTGDEQYF. The DNA for the CDR3 is TGTGCCAGCAGTTCCCTGACAGGGGACGAGCAGTACTTC.

This clone showed up just a few times. The chain links TRBV7-9 to TRBJ1-1; the match to TRBD1 covers 7 bases. The ends lost 5 bases at V and 10 bases at J; junction bases unmatched: 4. Looked up from germline, CDR1 is SEHNR and CDR2 is FQNEAQ (reference sequence). The length of the CDR3 is 11 residues. The CDR3 is CASSRQGTAFF. DNA of the CDR3: TGTGCCAGCAGCCGACAGGGTACAGCTTTCTTT.

V gene TRBV7-2 combines with J gene TRBJ2-7; 7 bases are a match to TRBD1. Trimming removed 3 bases from V and 3 bases from J; junction bases left unmatched: 17. The CDR3 runs 18 residues. CDR1 and CDR2 (germline): SGHTA, FQGNSA. The DNA of the CDR3 is TGTGCCAGCAGCTTCAACATGGTGGTCTGGGACAGCGTCTACGAGCAGTACTTC. It yields the protein CASSFNMVVWDSVYEQYF.

CDR3: CASRRVGTGNTIYF. The CDR3 region has the DNA TGTGCCAGCAGGCGGGTTGGGACTGGAAACACCATATATTTT. The chain employs TRBV27 and TRBJ1-3; no clear D. This CDR3 is 14 amino acids long. The germline V and J ends were trimmed by 6 bases and 2 bases, with 11 bases remaining between them. CDR1 is MNHEY and CDR2 is SMNVEV in the germline V gene (reference sequence).

The chain links TRBV13 to TRBJ1-2, with D perhaps TRBD1 (5 bases). V was pared by 5 bases and J by 3 bases, with 28 bases between. This CDR3 has 19 amino acids. The germline V gene has CDR1 PRHDT and CDR2 FYEKMQ (reference sequence). In DNA form, the CDR3 reads TGTGCCAGCAGCCCCCTGGGAGGGGAAGGTGGAGAGAGCGACTATGGCTACACCTTC. The encoded protein is CASSPLGGEGGESDYGYTF.

The chain couples TRBV18 to TRBJ2-1; 11 bases are shared with TRBD2. Germline V gene sequence: CDR1 KGHSH, CDR2 LQKENI. The CDR3 is 15 amino acids. The junction had 5 bases not matched to a gene; V was cut back by 3 bases and J by 7 bases. CDR3 nucleotide sequence: TGTGCCAGCTCACCTACTAGCGGGAGCCGGAATGAGCAGTTCTTC. Amino acids: CASSPTSGSRNEQFF.

The chain joins TRBV19 to TRBJ2-1; D is perhaps TRBD1 (6 bases). The V end was cut by 10 bases, the J end by 3 bases, with 19 bases between. CDR1 is LNHDA and CDR2 is SQIVND in the germline V gene (reference sequence). CDR3 length: 15 residues. The CDR3 protein is CATRRFSGDYNEQFF. The CDR3 DNA reads as TGTGCCACTAGGAGGTTTTCAGGGGACTACAATGAGCAGTTCTTC.

V is TRBV24-1 and J is TRBJ2-3, with D hard to call. The CDR3 is 13 amino acids. V was pared by 9 bases and J by 1 base, with 10 bases between. Germline-derived CDR1 and CDR2 are KGHDR and SFDVKD. The CDR3 reads CATGRDGTDTQYF. The CDR3 region has the DNA TGTGCCACCGGGCGCGACGGCACAGATACGCAGTATTTT.

This chain uses TRBV24-1 with TRBJ2-5; 7 bases match TRBD1. In germline, CDR1 is KGHDR, CDR2 SFDVKD. This CDR3 spans 15 amino acids. V lost 0 bases to trimming and J lost 5 bases; unmatched junction nucleotides: 5. CDR3: CATSDLMRGLETQYF. The CDR3 bases are TGTGCCACCAGTGATTTGATGAGGGGGCTGGAGACCCAGTACTTC.

This chain connects TRBV6-5 to TRBJ1-2, with D maybe TRBD1 (6 bases). This CDR3 has 12 amino acids. The germline V gene encodes CDR1 MNHEY and CDR2 SVGAGI. The germline V and J ends were trimmed by 6 bases and 6 bases, with 11 bases remaining between them. This CDR3 reads CASRGGADGYTF. CDR3 DNA sequence: TGTGCCAGCAGGGGGGGGGCGGATGGCTACACCTTC.

The chain couples TRBV7-9 to TRBJ2-7, with a tentative D call TRBD2 (5 bases). Germline CDR1 and CDR2: SEHNR and FQNEAQ (reference sequence). Trimming removed 5 bases from V and 7 bases from J, with 21 bases in between. The CDR3 is 15 amino acids. The DNA of the CDR3 is TGTGCCAGCAGCCCACGCGTGAGGAGCGGCGGGGAGCAGTACTTC. Amino acids: CASSPRVRSGGEQYF. Supplemented by reference TRBV7-9 and TRBJ2-7, the full variable domain reads DTGVSQNPRHKITKRGQNVTFRCDPISEHNRLYWYRQTLGQGPEFLTYFQNEAQLEKSRLLSDRFSAERPKGSFSTLEIQRTEQGDSAMYLCASSPRVRSGGEQYFGPGTRLTVT.

This chain joins TRBV6-5 and TRBJ2-5, with TRBD1 as a possible D gene (5 bases). Trimming cost V 8 bases and J 2 bases, with 12 bases left between them. CDR1 MNHEY and CDR2 SVGAGI come from the germline V gene. The CDR3 runs 13 residues. The CDR3 spells CASLLAGQETQYF. The DNA for the CDR3 is TGTGCCAGCCTACTGGCAGGGCAAGAGACCCAGTACTTC.

The chain employs TRBV14 and TRBJ2-1; TRBD2 aligns across 13 bases. Germline CDR1 reads SGHDN; CDR2 reads FVKESK. V was clipped by 6 bases and J by 8 bases; unmatched bases: 7. The CDR3 extends over 15 amino acids. CDR3 in DNA: TGTGCCAGCAGTTACGGACTAGCGGGAGCGGATGAGCAGTTCTTC. Protein product: CASSYGLAGADEQFF. Full variable domain (missing parts from reference TRBV14 and TRBJ2-1): EAGVTQFPSHSVIEKGQTVTLRCDPISGHDNLYWYRRVMGKEIKFLLHFVKESKQDESGMPNNRFLAERTGGTYSTLKVQPAELEDSGVYFCASSYGLAGADEQFFGPGTRLTVL.

The chain is built from TRBV2 and TRBJ2-7; D gene ambiguous. The CDR3 runs 13 residues. Per germline, CDR1 SNHLY and CDR2 FYNNEI. V was pared by 4 bases and J by 3 bases, with 10 bases between. The CDR3 loop reads CASSAYSYYEQYF. Written as DNA, the CDR3 is TGTGCCAGCAGTGCGTACAGCTACTACGAGCAGTACTTC.